This T cell receptor beta chain was identified in a study of blood T cell repertoires in COVID-19. There are 15 residues in the CDR3. CDR1 is LNHNV and CDR2 is YYDKDF in the germline V gene (reference sequence). With 1 base removed from V and 3 bases from J, the gap between germline ends came to 10 bases. Some clones are missing from TCRdb's copy, which holds only in-frame ones; the method was immunoSEQ multiplex PCR. The repertoire holds over 300,000 clones, with 65% to 85% as singletons. This clonotype originated in a woman in her 50s with acute or convalescent COVID-19. J is TRBJ1-5 and V is TRBV15, with D hard to call. The sequenced sample consisted of peripheral blood. The CDR3 loop reads CATSRVITDNQPQHF. The CDR3 bases are TGTGCCACCAGCAGAGTGATAACAGACAATCAGCCCCAGCATTTT.